This TCR beta chain was recovered during a study of T cells in Graves' hyperthyroidism and ophthalmopathy. Overall study results and limits: Blood shared most expanded thyroid clonotypes above 0.001.

This clonotype was counted many times. As yet, its antigen is unknown. The CDR3 length is 15 residues. The ends were cut back, 6 bases at V and 2 bases at J, with 14 bases in the middle. Patients between 18 and 65 years old had hyperthyroidism, newly diagnosed and lasting under 2 months. Researchers took RNA transcripts and amplified the TCR beta CDR3 regions from them. HTBI primers drove first-round RT-PCR of the TCR CDR3. TCRdb re-called the multiplex PCR reads with MiXCR, one entry per CDR3 protein. The sample lists roughly 720,000 distinct CDR3 sequences; 15% to 20% were seen once. Sequences were obtained from blood. This clonotype was sampled from a man aged 50 or older with Graves' hyperthyroidism. The chain joins TRBV12-3 or TRBV12-4 to TRBJ2-1; D gene uncertain. CDR3 in amino acids: CASSRSTDTYNEQFF. The CDR3 DNA reads as TGTGCCAGCAGCCGATCGACCGATACCTACAATGAGCAGTTCTTC.